The next 4 T cell receptor beta chains were all read from a single sample in a study of tissue T cells after allogeneic stem cell transplantation. Profiling relied on immunoSEQ multiplex PCR, and the TCRdb table lists in-frame clones only, not all of them. This table has 20,000 to 30,000 clones, about 70% appearing once. Sequenced material: tissue from the ileum, taken at autopsy. These receptors all come from an older female donor with lung cancer.

This chain connects TRBV30 to TRBJ2-5; 8 bases align to TRBD2. Trimming cost V 0 bases and J 7 bases; bases outside gene matches: 7. CDR1 and CDR2 (germline): GTSNPN, SVGIG (reference sequence). The CDR3 loop spans 14 amino acids. The DNA of the CDR3 is TGTGCCTGGAGTGTACAAGCGGGAGTAGGGACCCAGTACTTC. This codes for CAWSVQAGVGTQYF.

This chain links TRBV18 with TRBJ2-7; 11 bases line up with TRBD1. The ends lost 4 bases at V and 4 bases at J; junction bases unmatched: 6. The CDR3 is 15 residues long. The germline gives CDR1 KGHSH, CDR2 LQKENI. CDR3 loop: CASSRDRGDNYEQYF. In DNA form, the CDR3 reads TGTGCCAGCTCACGGGACAGGGGGGACAATTACGAGCAGTACTTC.

The V gene is TRBV5-1, the J gene TRBJ1-5; D is perhaps TRBD1 (6 bases). The V and J ends lost 2 bases and 2 bases respectively, with 8 bases between them. Germline loops: CDR1 SGHRS, CDR2 YFSETQ. The CDR3 is 14 residues long. CDR3 protein: CASSFEGGNQPQHF. The DNA for the CDR3 is TGCGCCAGCAGCTTTGAGGGGGGCAATCAGCCCCAGCATTTT.

The chain carries TRBV5-1 and TRBJ2-3; D is tentatively TRBD1 or TRBD2 (5 bases each). This CDR3 region has 15 residues. Germline values: CDR1 SGHRS, CDR2 YFSETQ. V was pared by 5 bases and J by 2 bases, with 15 bases between. CDR3 sequence: CASSSGWGNTDTQYF. Written as DNA, the CDR3 is TGCGCCAGCAGTTCCGGGTGGGGGAACACAGATACGCAGTATTTT.